The 23 T cell receptor beta chains listed next were all sequenced from one sample in a study of T cell changes during pregnancy in multiple sclerosis. TCRdb keeps only in-frame clones here, not all; method: immunoSEQ multiplex PCR. Of under 70,000 clones listed, 91% were seen once; the top ten hold over 1%. The material was peripheral blood, obtained after pregnancy. The source is a female donor in good health, enrolled as a control in a pregnancy study.

V is TRBV18 and J is TRBJ1-4; the match to TRBD1 covers 7 bases. V trimming: 6 bases; J trimming: 3 bases; junction bases outside the gene matches: 4. Germline CDR1 is KGHSH and CDR2 is LQKENI. The CDR3 sequence is 14 residues long. CDR3 nucleotide sequence: TGTGCCAGCTCGGACGACAGGGCTAATGAAAAACTGTTTTTT. As protein: CASSDDRANEKLFF. Looking up the rest from reference TRBV18 and TRBJ1-4 gives the full variable domain: NAGVMQNPRHLVRRRGQEARLRCSPMKGHSHVYWYRQLPEEGLKFMVYLQKENIIDESGMPKERFSAEFPKEGPSILRIQQVVRGDSAAYFCASSDDRANEKLFFGSGTQLSVL.

The chain has TRBV7-2 and TRBJ2-4; perhaps TRBD1 as D (6 bases). The CDR3 is 17 amino acids. Germline CDR1 is SGHTA and CDR2 is FQGNSA. V lost 4 bases, J lost 0 bases, and 16 bases lay in between. The CDR3 is CASSSSGQTLAKNIQYF. The CDR3 DNA is TGTGCCAGCAGCTCCAGTGGACAGACCCTAGCCAAAAACATTCAGTACTTC.

J is TRBJ2-7 and V is TRBV10-3; 10 bases fit TRBD2. J lost 5 bases, V lost 2 bases, and 3 bases had no gene match. Germline V gene lookup returns CDR1 ENHRY and CDR2 SYGVKD. This CDR3 region has 14 residues. The CDR3 nucleotides are TGTGCCATCAGTGAGCTGCTAGCGGGGGACGAGCAGTACTTC. Its translation is CAISELLAGDEQYF.

This chain links TRBV6-1 with TRBJ1-2, with 12 bases aligning to TRBD1. J lost 5 bases, V lost 3 bases, and 7 bases had no gene match. Germline CDR1 is MNHNS and CDR2 is SASEGT. The CDR3 extends over 16 amino acids. DNA of the CDR3: TGTGCCAGCAGTGAGTTGGGACAGGGGGCTCCTTATGGCTACACCTTC. Amino acid sequence: CASSELGQGAPYGYTF.

This clone was recorded once. The chain employs TRBV30 and TRBJ1-5, with 10 bases identical to TRBD1. V was clipped by 0 bases and J by 9 bases; unmatched bases: 8. Germline V lookup: CDR1 GTSNPN, CDR2 SVGIG (reference sequence). This CDR3 is 15 amino acids long. DNA for the CDR3: TGTGCCTGGAGTGTACAGGGACAGGGGTTGGGGCCCCAGCATTTT. It yields the protein CAWSVQGQGLGPQHF. The full variable domain, completed using reference TRBV30 and TRBJ1-5, is SQTIHQWPATLVQPVGSPLSLECTVEGTSNPNLYWYRQAAGRGLQLLFYSVGIGQISSEVPQNLSASRPQDRQFILSSKKLLLSDSGFYLCAWSVQGQGLGPQHFGDGTRLSIL.

The chain carries TRBV25-1 and TRBJ1-1, with TRBD1 as a possible D gene (6 bases). This CDR3 comprises 14 residues. Germline V CDR1 and CDR2: MGHDK, SYGVNS. The ends were cut back, 7 bases at V and 5 bases at J, with 17 bases in the middle. The CDR3: CASIQRGSRTEAFF. CDR3 nucleotides: TGTGCCAGCATCCAAAGGGGGAGTAGGACTGAAGCTTTCTTT.

This chain links TRBV27 with TRBJ1-1, with 10 nucleotides matching TRBD1. V shed 4 bases, J shed 3 bases, and the junction held 5 bases outside the gene matches. The germline gives CDR1 MNHEY, CDR2 SMNVEV (reference sequence). CDR3 length: 15 residues. The CDR3 here is CASSSGGQGYTEAFF. The CDR3 nucleotides read TGTGCCAGCAGTTCGGGGGGACAGGGGTACACTGAAGCTTTCTTT.

This sequence joins TRBV5-1 and TRBJ2-2; no firm D call. The V end was cut by 0 bases, the J end by 7 bases, with 7 bases between. This CDR3 has 13 residues. Per germline, CDR1 SGHRS and CDR2 YFSETQ. Here the CDR3 DNA reads TGCGCCAGCAGCTTGGAGGAGCTCGGGGAGCTGTTTTTT. Its protein is CASSLEELGELFF. The entire variable domain, with the rest obtained from reference TRBV5-1 and TRBJ2-2, is as follows: KAGVTQTPRYLIKTRGQQVTLSCSPISGHRSVSWYQQTPGQGLQFLFEYFSETQRNKGNFPGRFSGRQFSNSRSEMNVSTLELGDSALYLCASSLEELGELFFGEGSRLTVL.

The CDR3 loop reads CASSLGLPRLAGGDEQFF. Written as DNA, the CDR3 is TGCGCCAGCAGCCTAGGACTGCCCCGACTAGCGGGGGGGGATGAGCAGTTCTTC. This rearrangement joins TRBV5-1 to TRBJ2-1; TRBD2 aligns across 14 bases. CDR3 length equals 18 residues. The J segment lost 8 bases and the V segment lost 4 bases, leaving 14 bases of the junction unmatched. Germline V lookup: CDR1 SGHRS, CDR2 YFSETQ.

The chain combines TRBV7-9 with TRBJ2-1, with D maybe TRBD2 (6 bases). From germline, CDR1 is SEHNR and CDR2 FQNEAQ (reference sequence). The CDR3 length is 15 residues. Trimming left V 6 bases short and J 7 bases short, with 19 bases between. The chain's CDR3 is CASSYSRGKSNEQFF. For the CDR3, the DNA is TGTGCCAGCAGTTATTCGCGGGGAAAATCAAATGAGCAGTTCTTC.

The sample holds a few counts of this clone. The rearrangement links TRBV2 to TRBJ1-5, with D perhaps TRBD1 (5 bases). The V gene's germline CDR1 is SNHLY and CDR2 FYNNEI. The length of the CDR3 is 15 residues. V lost 6 bases, J lost 2 bases, and 14 bases lay in between. The CDR3, as DNA: TGTGCCAGCAGCGCCGACGGGGGAGGCAATCAGCCCCAGCATTTT. It translates to CASSADGGGNQPQHF.

This clone was found once. The rearrangement joins TRBV19 to TRBJ1-2; D uncertain. Trimming left V 0 bases short and J 2 bases short, with 4 bases between. The CDR3 consists of 13 residues. Germline values: CDR1 LNHDA, CDR2 SQIVND (reference sequence). The CDR3 DNA is TGTGCCAGTAGTATAGACAGGAACTATGGCTACACCTTC. As protein: CASSIDRNYGYTF.

The rearrangement uses TRBV2 and TRBJ2-3, with TRBD1 matching 12 bases. The CDR3 spans 16 residues. The V segment lost 1 base and the J segment 6 bases; nucleotides outside the gene matches: 5. Germline CDR1 SNHLY, CDR2 FYNNEI. In DNA, the CDR3 is TGTGCCAGCAGTGAAGTGGGGACAGGGGGCGGGGATACGCAGTATTTT. Translated, it gives CASSEVGTGGGDTQYF.

This clone has just one count. The chain joins TRBV4-3 to TRBJ1-2, with 7 nucleotides matching TRBD1. The CDR3 totals 15 residues. Trimming at V came to 0 bases and at J to 8 bases, leaving 9 bases not matched to a gene. Germline CDR1 and CDR2: LGHNA and YSLEER. This CDR3 reads CASSQDLDREKGYTF. Here the CDR3 DNA reads TGCGCCAGCAGCCAAGACCTCGACAGGGAAAAGGGCTACACCTTC.

V gene TRBV2 combines with J gene TRBJ1-4; D gene unclear. V lost 8 bases to trimming and J lost 5 bases, with 12 bases between them. CDR3 length equals 13 residues. Germline CDR1 and CDR2: SNHLY and FYNNEI. CDR3 DNA: TGTGCCAGCCGGAGTAAAGAGAATGAAAAACTGTTTTTT. It codes for CASRSKENEKLFF.

The chain is built from TRBV14 and TRBJ1-1; 8 bases match TRBD1. The CDR3 totals 14 residues. Trimming took 2 bases from V and 11 from J; bases not matched to a gene: 10. The V gene's germline CDR1 is SGHDN and CDR2 FVKESK. This chain's CDR3 is CASSQLSGGGAAFF. As DNA, the CDR3 is TGTGCCAGCAGCCAATTATCAGGGGGCGGTGCGGCTTTCTTT.

This clone appeared a few times. This chain connects TRBV19 to TRBJ1-6; 7 nucleotides agree with TRBD1. V shed 6 bases and J 10 bases; nucleotides not matched to a gene: 3. Germline CDR1 LNHDA, CDR2 SQIVND (reference sequence). The CDR3 totals 12 residues. The chain's CDR3 is CASRTGLSPLHF. CDR3 in DNA: TGTGCCAGTAGGACAGGGTTATCACCCCTCCACTTT.

The chain links TRBV19 to TRBJ2-7; D may be TRBD2 (6 bases). V shed 3 bases and J shed 6 bases, with 18 bases lying between them. The CDR3 loop spans 15 amino acids. Germline CDR1 LNHDA, CDR2 SQIVND (reference sequence). As DNA, the CDR3 is TGTGCCAGTAGTATTGGAATAGCGGCCGAGTTCGAGCAGTACTTC. Amino acid sequence: CASSIGIAAEFEQYF.

This chain uses TRBV7-9 with TRBJ2-1; 8 nucleotides match TRBD2. V shed 4 bases, J shed 7 bases, and the junction held 12 bases outside the gene matches. The CDR3 is 16 residues long. Germline V gene sequence: CDR1 SEHNR, CDR2 FQNEAQ (reference sequence). As DNA, the CDR3 is TGTGCCAGCAGCTACCCGCAAGCGGGGGTAGGGAATGAGCAGTTCTTC. Its protein product is CASSYPQAGVGNEQFF.

This chain joins TRBV11-3 and TRBJ1-6, with TRBD1 identical over 12 bases. The trim removed 6 bases at V and 11 bases at J, leaving 14 bases unmatched. The CDR3 spans 17 residues. Looked up from germline, CDR1 is SGHNT and CDR2 is YENEEA. The DNA of the CDR3 is TGTGCCAGCAGACTCCGGGACAGGGGGCGAGAGGGGACACCCCTCCACTTT. Encoded protein: CASRLRDRGREGTPLHF.

DNA for the CDR3: TGTGCCACCAGCAGAGATCAAGGAGGAGGTCCGGAGACCCAGTACTTC. Protein product: CATSRDQGGGPETQYF. The chain combines TRBV15 with TRBJ2-5; tentative D call: TRBD2 (5 bases). From germline, CDR1 is LNHNV and CDR2 YYDKDF (reference sequence). The CDR3 is 16 amino acids. Trimming took 0 bases from V and 5 from J, leaving 16 bases between them.

The chain employs TRBV4-3 and TRBJ2-7; perhaps TRBD2 as D (6 bases). In germline, CDR1 is LGHNA, CDR2 YSLEER. The CDR3 contains 14 residues. The V end lost 0 bases, the J end lost 5 bases, and 11 bases lay between the germline ends. The CDR3 DNA is TGCGCCAGCAGCCAAGAAGGAGGGACGGACGAGCAGTACTTC. Protein product: CASSQEGGTDEQYF.

This chain connects TRBV27 to TRBJ2-7, with D tentatively TRBD2 (6 bases). This CDR3 is 17 amino acids long. The germline CDR1 and CDR2 sequences are MNHEY and SMNVEV (reference sequence). V lost 4 bases and J lost 0, with 19 bases in between. CDR3 residues: CASSSRSPDGSSYEQYF. As DNA, the CDR3 is TGTGCCAGCAGTTCTCGCTCGCCAGACGGGAGCTCCTACGAGCAGTACTTC.